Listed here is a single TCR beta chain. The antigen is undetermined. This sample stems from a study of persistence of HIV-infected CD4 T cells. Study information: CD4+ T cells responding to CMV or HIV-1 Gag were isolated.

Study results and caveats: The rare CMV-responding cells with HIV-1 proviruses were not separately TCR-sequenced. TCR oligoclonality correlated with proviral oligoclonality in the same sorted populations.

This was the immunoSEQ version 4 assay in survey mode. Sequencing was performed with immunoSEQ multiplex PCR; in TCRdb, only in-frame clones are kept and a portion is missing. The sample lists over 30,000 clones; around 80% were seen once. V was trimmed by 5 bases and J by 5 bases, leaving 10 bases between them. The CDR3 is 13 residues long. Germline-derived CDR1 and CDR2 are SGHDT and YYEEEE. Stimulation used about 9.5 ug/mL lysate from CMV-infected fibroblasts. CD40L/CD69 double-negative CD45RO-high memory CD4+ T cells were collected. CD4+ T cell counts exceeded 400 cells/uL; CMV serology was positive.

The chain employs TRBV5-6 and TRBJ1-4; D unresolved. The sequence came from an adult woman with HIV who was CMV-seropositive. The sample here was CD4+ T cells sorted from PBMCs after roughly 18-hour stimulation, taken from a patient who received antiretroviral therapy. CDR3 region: CASSLETNEKLFF. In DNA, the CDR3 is TGTGCCAGCAGTCTGGAAACGAATGAAAAACTGTTTTTT.